The 2 T cell receptor beta chains given below trace back to one sample, sequenced in a study of blood T cell repertoires in COVID-19. Produced via immunoSEQ multiplex PCR; TCRdb's table is partial and in-frame only. The repertoire holds around 140,000 clones, with around 87% as singletons. The sample comprised peripheral blood. All receptors derive from a man in his fifties or sixties with active COVID-19.

V is TRBV7-9 and J is TRBJ2-3; D unclear. Trimming pared 8 bases from V and 5 bases from J, leaving 11 bases between. Germline V gene data show CDR1 as SEHNR and CDR2 as FQNEAQ (reference sequence). The CDR3 is made up of 12 amino acids. CDR3 sequence (DNA): TGTGCCAGCCTGTCTAGTCTAGATACGCAGTATTTT. Translated: CASLSSLDTQYF. The whole variable domain, remainder taken from reference TRBV7-9 and TRBJ2-3, is DTGVSQNPRHKITKRGQNVTFRCDPISEHNRLYWYRQTLGQGPEFLTYFQNEAQLEKSRLLSDRFSAERPKGSFSTLEIQRTEQGDSAMYLCASLSSLDTQYFGPGTRLTVL.

In its sample, this clone was seen a few times. The chain has TRBV19 and TRBJ1-1; the D gene is possibly TRBD1 (6 bases). Germline lookup yields CDR1 LNHDA and CDR2 SQIVND (reference sequence). This CDR3 region has 12 residues. Trimming took 6 bases from V and 8 from J, leaving 13 bases between them. The CDR3 loop is CASSPQGSEAFF. The CDR3, as DNA: TGTGCCAGTAGCCCACAGGGCTCAGAAGCTTTCTTT.